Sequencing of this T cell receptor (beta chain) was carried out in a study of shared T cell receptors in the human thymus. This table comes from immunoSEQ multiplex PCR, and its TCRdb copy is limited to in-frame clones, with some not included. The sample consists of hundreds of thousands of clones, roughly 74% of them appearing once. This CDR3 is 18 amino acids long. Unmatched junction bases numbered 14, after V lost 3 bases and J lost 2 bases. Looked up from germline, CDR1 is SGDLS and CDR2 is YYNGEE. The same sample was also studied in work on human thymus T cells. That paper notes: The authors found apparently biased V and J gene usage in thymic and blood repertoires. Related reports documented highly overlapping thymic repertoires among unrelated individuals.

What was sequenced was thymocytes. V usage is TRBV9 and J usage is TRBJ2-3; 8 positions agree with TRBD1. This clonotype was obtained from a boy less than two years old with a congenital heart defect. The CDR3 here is CASSGALPDRGYTDTQYF. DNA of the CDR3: TGTGCCAGCAGCGGGGCCCTCCCCGACAGGGGATACACAGATACGCAGTATTTT. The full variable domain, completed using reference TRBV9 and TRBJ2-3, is DSGVTQTPKHLITATGQRVTLRCSPRSGDLSVYWYQQSLDQGLQFLIQYYNGEERAKGNILERFSAQQFPDLHSELNLSSLELGDSALYFCASSGALPDRGYTDTQYFGPGTRLTVL.